A selection of T cell receptor beta chains follows, all from one sample in a study of tumor-infiltrating lymphocytes in localized non-small cell lung cancer. The data were produced by immunoSEQ multiplex PCR, yet TCRdb's version contains in-frame clones alone and is incomplete. Here the sample spans some 3,600 clones, roughly 60% being singletons. Sample: uninvolved lung tissue not adjacent to the tumor. The receptors come from a human donor with non-small cell lung cancer. Each CDR3 is given with its conserved first and last residue. D genes are given only for firm matches. The size entry is marked missing in some rows and otherwise reads once, few, many or a size class.

j_call d_call clone_size v_call cdr3_aa cdr3_nt
TRBJ1-3 TRBD1 . TRBV19 CASTSGGAGNTIYF TGTGCCAGTACGTCAGGGGGAGCTGGAAACACCATATATTTT
TRBJ1-2 TRBD1 . TRBV7-2 CASSSLTGQGAFGYTF TGTGCCAGCAGCTCACTTACGGGACAGGGGGCTTTCGGCTACACCTTC
TRBJ2-2 . . TRBV27 CASSLLNTGELFF TGTGCCAGCAGTTTACTGAACACCGGGGAGCTGTTTTTT
TRBJ1-1 . few TRBV9 CASSVGTLGNTEAFF TGTGCCAGCAGCGTAGGCACTTTAGGTAACACTGAAGCTTTCTTT
TRBJ1-2 . . TRBV5-1 CASSLQDSNYGYTF TGCGCCAGCAGCTTGCAGGATTCTAACTATGGCTACACCTTC
TRBJ1-2 TRBD1 few TRBV29-1 CSVEDRQGASGYTF TGCAGCGTTGAAGATCGACAGGGGGCGAGTGGCTACACCTTC
TRBJ2-6 TRBD2 large TRBV6-1 CASSGRAGGSSGANVLTF TGTGCCAGCAGTGGGAGGGCGGGAGGGAGCTCTGGGGCCAACGTCCTGACTTTC
TRBJ2-7 . . TRBV4-1 CASSQAQGYEQYF TGCGCCAGCAGCCAAGCACAGGGTTACGAGCAGTACTTC
TRBJ2-7 . large TRBV7-8 CASSPKRYGEQYF TGTGCCAGCAGCCCCAAGCGGTACGGCGAGCAGTACTTC
TRBJ2-2 . once TRBV19 CASRAGQNTGELFF TGTGCCAGTAGGGCGGGACAGAACACCGGGGAGCTGTTTTTT
TRBJ1-5 . . TRBV18 CASSPTTGNQPQHF TGTGCCAGCTCACCAACTACGGGCAATCAGCCCCAGCATTTT
TRBJ2-7 TRBD1 few TRBV6-6 CASTHGDRGYEQYF TGTGCCAGCACCCATGGGGACAGGGGATACGAGCAGTACTTC
TRBJ2-1 . . TRBV25-1 CASKVGGLNEQFF TGTGCCAGCAAAGTTGGCGGCCTTAATGAGCAGTTCTTC
TRBJ2-3 . once TRBV30 CALAPGSADTQYF TGTGCCTTGGCCCCCGGGAGTGCAGATACGCAGTATTTT
TRBJ2-5 . . TRBV7-3 CASSLTGLHGTQYF TGTGCCAGCAGCTTAACGGGATTACATGGAACCCAGTACTTC
TRBJ2-2 . . TRBV9 CASSVGHPGELFF TGTGCCAGCAGCGTAGGGCATCCCGGGGAGCTGTTTTTT
TRBJ1-1 . . TRBV9 CASSASVFDLQAFF TGTGCCAGCAGCGCCTCCGTGTTCGATCTTCAAGCTTTCTTT
TRBJ2-7 . few TRBV11-3 CASSFRGGEQYF TGTGCCAGCAGCTTTAGGGGGGGCGAGCAGTACTTC
TRBJ1-1 TRBD1 . TRBV28 CASSLGRGGAEAFF TGTGCCAGCAGCTTAGGTAGAGGGGGCGCTGAAGCTTTCTTT
TRBJ2-3 . . TRBV10-3 CAISESGGTNTDTQYF TGTGCCATCAGTGAGTCTGGCGGGACAAACACAGATACGCAGTATTTT
TRBJ1-1 TRBD1 few TRBV7-9 CASSPRTGGDTEAFF TGTGCCAGCAGCCCCAGGACAGGGGGAGACACTGAAGCTTTCTTT
TRBJ2-7 TRBD1 . TRBV11-2 CASSLGFPGQIRYEQYF TGTGCCAGCAGCTTAGGCTTTCCGGGACAGATCAGGTACGAGCAGTACTTC
TRBJ2-2 . few TRBV7-9 CASSPASLGIGELFF TGTGCCAGCAGCCCCGCCTCTCTGGGAATCGGGGAGCTGTTTTTT
TRBJ1-1 . . TRBV9 CASSEPPPGPEAFF TGTGCCAGCAGCGAGCCCCCTCCCGGGCCTGAAGCTTTCTTT
TRBJ2-7 TRBD2 . TRBV9 CASSVATSEGEQYF TGTGCCAGCAGCGTAGCTACTAGCGAGGGAGAGCAGTACTTC
TRBJ2-7 . . TRBV4-3 CASSQGGGRSYEQYF TGCGCCAGCAGCCAAGGCGGGGGCCGCTCCTACGAGCAGTACTTC
TRBJ1-2 TRBD1 . TRBV29-1 CSVVLTGRLRRANTF TGCAGCGTTGTTTTGACAGGGAGGCTGCGGAGAGCTAACACCTTC
TRBJ2-7 . medium-sized TRBV14 CASSQDYYPQAYEQYF TGTGCCAGCAGCCAAGACTACTACCCGCAGGCCTACGAGCAGTACTTC
TRBJ1-2 TRBD1 . TRBV9 CASSPRSGPTGPTYGYTF TGTGCCAGCAGCCCTCGAAGCGGGCCGACAGGGCCCACTTATGGCTACACCTTC
TRBJ1-2 . . TRBV30 CAWGGMENYGYTF TGTGCCTGGGGAGGTATGGAGAACTATGGCTACACCTTC
TRBJ2-2 TRBD1 . TRBV29-1 CSVEKTGAGELFF TGCAGCGTTGAAAAGACAGGGGCCGGGGAGCTGTTTTTT